This T cell receptor beta chain comes out of a study of shared clonotypes between healthy human individuals. Study findings and constraints: Estimated richness values were generally larger in naive subsets than in memory subsets.

Comment on this clone: What it binds is not known.

There are 13 residues in the CDR3. From germline, CDR1 is ENHRY and CDR2 SYGVKD. V lost 8 bases to trimming and J lost 1 base, with 11 bases between them. Replicate PCRs from sorted subsets contained approximately 190 ng DNA, which is 29,000 or so T cell genomes. Libraries were prepared by immunoSEQ multiplex PCR; TCRdb keeps only in-frame clonotypes and omits some of them. The sample yields 2.3 million or so clones, 93% seen once. The TCR was taken from a man between 18 and 35 years old in good health. Some clones in this sample may be carry-over from other donors' samples. This chain links TRBV10-3 with TRBJ2-5; D may be TRBD1 or TRBD2 (6 bases each). Specimen: naive CD4+ T cells from PBMCs. Specified subset: CD45RA+ positively selected. The CDR3 loop reads CAIRRDTQETQYF. The CDR3 DNA follows: TGTGCCATCCGGCGGGACACCCAAGAGACCCAGTACTTC.